The source of this TCR beta chain is a study of blood T cell repertoires in COVID-19 (dated by TCRdb to about 2020). For context, the study as a whole: The collaborator samples originated in the United States, Italy and Spain and spanned the acute and convalescent phases of COVID-19. Deeply sampled blood TCRbeta repertoires from subjects exposed to, actively infected with, or recovered from COVID-19 were included in the dataset. A freely available public database, intended as a resource for researchers studying the immune response to SARS-CoV-2, is where the repertoires were released. The prospective study material was composed of cDNA or gDNA derived from T cells, B-cell-depleted T cells, or PBMCs. Where available, HLA class I and class II types were taken from metadata supplied by the sample provider and were not determined by assay-based typing. Samples were obtained from the ongoing ImmuneRACE study (first 160 participants) and from approximately 1,200 subjects provided by 6 global collaborators. A de-identified subject ID, COVID-19 status, age in years and sex were almost always included in the sample metadata.

Paper-wide results and their limitations: Clinical and demographic metadata were provided uncurated, with the amount varying by source and participant.

Relative to germline, V is 5 bases shorter and J is 6 bases shorter, with 17 bases between their ends. The CDR3, cysteine through phenylalanine, is 14 amino acids long. CDR3 DNA is the only sequence kept; it has 42 bases, read in frame from the first base. CDR1 and CDR2 were assigned from the germline V gene as KGHSH and LQKENI. TCRbeta CDR3 regions were amplified from genomic DNA using the immunoSEQ Assay, a bias-controlled multiplex PCR. As for the original processing: Within the assay, amplification of reference gene primers was used to estimate how many nucleated cells each sample contained. To quantify the absolute abundance of each unique TCRbeta CDR3 rearrangement, sequence reads were collapsed and filtered. Productive Simpson clonality was computed per sample as the square root of Simpson's diversity index over productive rearrangements. TCRdb obtained this table from immuneACCESS and retained in-frame rearrangements with V and J assigned. These tables miss some clones; where compared with another copy, unresolved V genes account for less than half of the shortfall, and the remainder is unexplained. The V and J calls and the clone size are those of that table, but D and trimming were determined from the DNA. The sample has 150,000 to 200,000 clones on record, roughly 88% of them singletons. Jointly, the top ten make up about 4.1% of the sample.

Concerning this clone itself: Its recognized antigen is unknown. Base qualities are not at hand, and no much larger clone is one base apart.

Whole blood was collected in K2EDTA tubes by collaborating institutions according to the institutions' own protocols. For TCRbeta analysis, collaborators shipped samples as frozen whole blood, isolated PBMCs, or DNA extracted from either of those sample types. The specimen sequenced was peripheral blood. The chain employs TRBV18 and TRBJ2-7; 7 matching bases give a weak D call of TRBD2. This clonotype was obtained from a woman under 40 with acute or convalescent COVID-19. The bases are TGTGCCAGCTCATCCACGGGGGGCAGGGGCGAGCAGTACTTC. Its product reads: CASSSTGGRGEQYF.